A selection of T cell receptor beta chains follows, all from one sample in a study of Ad26.COV2.S vaccination and SARS-CoV-2 variants. Only in-frame clones appear in the TCRdb table, and some are missing; sequencing was by immunoSEQ multiplex PCR. Of about 680,000 clones listed, roughly 90% are singletons. This sample comprised peripheral blood, obtained in a trial of Ad26.COV2.S vaccine versus placebo. The receptors here all came from a person aged 18-60 years who received the Ad26.COV2.S COVID-19 vaccine or a placebo. CDR3s include the opening cysteine and the closing phenylalanine or tryptophan. The order of the fields is V gene, D gene, J gene, clone size, CDR3 protein, CDR3 DNA. D genes are given only for firm matches. Size is omitted from some rows. Given values are once, few, many or a class for expanded clones.

>TRBV6-5|NA|TRBJ2-1|few
CASRSTGSLDEQFF
TGTGCCAGCAGATCCACAGGGTCTTTGGATGAGCAGTTCTTC
>TRBV11-2|NA|TRBJ2-2|NA
CASSRSPGTTGELFF
TGTGCCAGCAGCAGGTCCCCCGGGACCACCGGGGAGCTGTTTTTT
>TRBV19|NA|TRBJ2-1|NA
CASSRGADREQFF
TGTGCCAGTAGTCGAGGAGCGGATCGAGAGCAGTTCTTC
>TRBV30|NA|TRBJ1-1|NA
CAWSVYSGYEAEAFF
TGTGCCTGGAGTGTATATTCAGGCTACGAGGCTGAAGCTTTCTTT
>TRBV13|NA|TRBJ1-1|many
CASSLDTRATNTEAFF
TGTGCCAGCAGCTTAGATACACGGGCGACGAACACTGAAGCTTTCTTT
>TRBV5-4|TRBD2|TRBJ2-7|NA
CASSFSGVVGEQYF
TGTGCCAGCAGCTTCAGCGGGGTTGTGGGCGAGCAGTACTTC
>TRBV19|NA|TRBJ1-4|once
CASSTDRRNEKLFF
TGTGCCAGTAGTACCGACAGGAGGAATGAAAAACTGTTTTTT
>TRBV3-1/TRBV3-2|NA|TRBJ2-1|NA
CASSQDGAVYEQFF
TGTGCCAGCAGCCAAGATGGGGCGGTTTATGAGCAGTTCTTC
>TRBV7-8|TRBD2|TRBJ2-5|NA
CASSQAGGLQETQYF
TGTGCCAGCAGCCAAGCGGGAGGCCTCCAAGAGACCCAGTACTTC
>TRBV5-6|TRBD2|TRBJ2-1|NA
CASSLGEGGPYNEQFF
TGTGCCAGCAGCTTGGGCGAGGGAGGGCCGTACAATGAGCAGTTCTTC
>TRBV10-3|TRBD1|TRBJ1-4|NA
CAISERTGSEKLFF
TGTGCCATCAGTGAGCGGACAGGGTCTGAAAAACTGTTTTTT
>TRBV7-2|TRBD1|TRBJ2-4|NA
CASSLEQGDIQYF
TGTGCCAGCAGCTTAGAGCAGGGGGACATTCAGTACTTC
>TRBV7-9|NA|TRBJ1-2|NA
CASSLQGFNYGYTF
TGTGCCAGCAGCTTACAGGGATTTAACTATGGCTACACCTTC
>TRBV6-2/TRBV6-3|NA|TRBJ1-5|NA
CASSYSGFNQPQHF
TGTGCCAGCAGTTACTCTGGGTTTAATCAGCCCCAGCATTTT
>TRBV12-3/TRBV12-4|TRBD1|TRBJ1-1|NA
CASSLGTGEAFF
TGTGCCAGCAGTTTAGGGACAGGGGAAGCTTTCTTT
>TRBV30|TRBD2|TRBJ2-1|NA
CAWSALAAQGLSYNEQFF
TGTGCCTGGAGTGCCCTAGCGGCACAAGGGCTCTCCTACAATGAGCAGTTCTTC
>TRBV6-6|TRBD2|TRBJ2-5|NA
CASSSRLAGGQETQYF
TGTGCCAGCAGTTCCCGACTAGCGGGGGGGCAGGAGACCCAGTACTTC
>TRBV7-2|TRBD2|TRBJ2-2|few
CASSLGVAGAANTGELFF
TGTGCCAGCAGCTTAGGCGTAGCGGGGGCCGCGAACACCGGGGAGCTGTTTTTT
>TRBV27|NA|TRBJ1-2|NA
CASSTGQYYGYTF
TGTGCCAGCAGCACCGGACAGTACTATGGCTACACCTTC
>TRBV7-6|NA|TRBJ2-3|NA
CASSLVYTDTQYF
TGTGCCAGCAGCTTAGTATACACAGATACGCAGTATTTT
>TRBV19|TRBD1|TRBJ2-3|once
CASSKTGAGDTQYF
TGTGCCAGTAGTAAGACAGGGGCTGGGGATACGCAGTATTTT
>TRBV2|NA|TRBJ1-2|NA
CASSRDSTSNYGYTF
TGTGCCAGCAGTCGGGACTCCACTTCTAACTATGGCTACACCTTC
>TRBV20-1|NA|TRBJ2-7|NA
CSASAGRTYEQYF
TGCAGTGCTAGTGCGGGGAGAACCTACGAGCAGTACTTC
>TRBV30|NA|TRBJ1-6|NA
CAWKAQGWSPLHF
TGTGCCTGGAAAGCCCAGGGGTGGTCACCCCTCCACTTT
>TRBV19|NA|TRBJ2-5|NA
CASSSTIQETQYF
TGTGCCAGTAGTTCGACTATCCAAGAGACCCAGTACTTC
>TRBV19|TRBD1|TRBJ2-5|NA
CASSITGGAGMQTQYF
TGTGCCAGTAGTATTACAGGGGGCGCGGGTATGCAGACCCAGTACTTC
>TRBV5-4|NA|TRBJ2-1|NA
CASSLGSHNEQFF
TGTGCCAGCAGCTTGGGGTCACATAATGAGCAGTTCTTC
>TRBV6-6|TRBD1|TRBJ1-5|few
CASSPTTGSDNQPQHF
TGTGCCAGCAGTCCCACGACAGGGTCTGACAATCAGCCCCAGCATTTT
>TRBV24-1|NA|TRBJ2-5|NA
CATSDPSGYQETQYF
TGTGCCACCAGTGATCCCTCTGGATACCAAGAGACCCAGTACTTC
>TRBV10-3|TRBD1|TRBJ2-2|NA
CAITGTANTGELFF
TGTGCCATTACCGGGACAGCGAACACCGGGGAGCTGTTTTTT
>TRBV3-1/TRBV3-2|TRBD2|TRBJ2-5|NA
CASSQDGGETQYF
TGTGCCAGCAGCCAAGACGGGGGGGAGACCCAGTACTTC
>TRBV19|TRBD2|TRBJ2-7|NA
CASSITSGGYEQYF
TGTGCCAGTAGTATTACTAGCGGGGGCTACGAGCAGTACTTC
>TRBV5-1|NA|TRBJ1-5|NA
CASSLEASGNSNQPQHF
TGCGCCAGCAGCTTGGAGGCCAGCGGTAATAGCAATCAGCCCCAGCATTTT
>TRBV13|NA|TRBJ2-1|NA
CASSFQTLEQFF
TGTGCCAGCAGCTTTCAAACCTTGGAGCAGTTCTTC
>TRBV12-3/TRBV12-4|NA|TRBJ2-3|NA
CASSLGFTDTQYF
TGTGCCAGCAGTTTAGGCTTCACAGATACGCAGTATTTT
>TRBV27|TRBD2|TRBJ2-7|few
CASSSSGWTSYEQYF
TGTGCCAGCAGTTCTAGCGGGTGGACCTCCTACGAGCAGTACTTC
>TRBV7-2|NA|TRBJ2-1|NA
CASSRPSTTNEQFF
TGTGCCAGCAGCCGCCCCAGCACGACAAATGAGCAGTTCTTC
>TRBV14|NA|TRBJ2-1|NA
CASSQFGAYNEQFF
TGTGCCAGCAGCCAATTCGGGGCATACAATGAGCAGTTCTTC
>TRBV24-1|NA|TRBJ2-7|NA
CATSDPPGASGSYEQYF
TGTGCCACCAGTGATCCGCCGGGGGCTAGCGGCTCCTACGAGCAGTACTTC
>TRBV7-2|NA|TRBJ2-7|NA
CASSLAAGQYEQYF
TGTGCCAGCAGCTTAGCGGCCGGACAATACGAGCAGTACTTC
>TRBV6-2/TRBV6-3|NA|TRBJ1-2|NA
CASSYGQPPNYGYTF
TGTGCCAGCAGTTACGGGCAACCTCCTAACTATGGCTACACCTTC